This TCR beta chain was recorded in a study of T cells in pancreatic ductal adenocarcinoma. Study observations and caveats: Tumor samples had fewer productive templates and approximately 8-fold fewer unique clonotypes than blood. Mean clonality was roughly 0.1 in tumors and roughly 0.072 in blood, not significantly different. The resected pancreatic cancer cohort was biased toward the minority with early-stage disease.

Selected pancreatic ductal adenocarcinoma patients had undergone surgery without neoadjuvant therapy. Data came from immunoSEQ multiplex PCR; TCRdb stores just in-frame clones and leaves some out. The profile shows several thousand clones, around 68% of them singletons. CDR3 length equals 13 residues. V lost 1 base and J lost 7, with 10 bases in between. Germline CDR1 reads KGHSH; CDR2 reads LQKENI. Concerning this clone: The antigen is unknown.

The sequence was obtained from a human donor with pancreatic ductal adenocarcinoma. The source material was pancreatic tumor tissue. The genes are TRBV18 and TRBJ1-2; D might be TRBD1 (5 bases). In nucleotides, the CDR3 is TGTGCCAGCTCACCACGGCAGGGAGGTGGCTACACCTTC. Translating it yields CASSPRQGGGYTF.